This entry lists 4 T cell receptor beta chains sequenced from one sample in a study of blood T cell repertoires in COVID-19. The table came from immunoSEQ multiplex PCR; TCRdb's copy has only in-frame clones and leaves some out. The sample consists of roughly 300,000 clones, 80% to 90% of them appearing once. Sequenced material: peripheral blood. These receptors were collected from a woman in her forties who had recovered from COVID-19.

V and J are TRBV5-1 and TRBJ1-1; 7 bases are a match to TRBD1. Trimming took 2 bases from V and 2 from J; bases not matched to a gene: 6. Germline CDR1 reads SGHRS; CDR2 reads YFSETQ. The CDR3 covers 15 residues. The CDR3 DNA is TGCGCCAGCAGCTTAACCGGGACAGCAAACACTGAAGCTTTCTTT. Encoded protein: CASSLTGTANTEAFF.

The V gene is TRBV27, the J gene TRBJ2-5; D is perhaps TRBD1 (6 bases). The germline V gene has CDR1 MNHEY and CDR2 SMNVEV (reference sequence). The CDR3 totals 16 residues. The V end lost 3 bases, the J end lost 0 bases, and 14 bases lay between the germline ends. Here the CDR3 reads CASSFSAGEYQETQYF. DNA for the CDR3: TGTGCCAGCAGTTTCTCGGCAGGGGAGTACCAAGAGACCCAGTACTTC.

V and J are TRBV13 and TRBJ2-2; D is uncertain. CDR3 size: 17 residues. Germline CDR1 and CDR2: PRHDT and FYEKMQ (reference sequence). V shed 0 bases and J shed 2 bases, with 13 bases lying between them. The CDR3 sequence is CASSLGLPGRNTGELFF. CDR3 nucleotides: TGTGCCAGCAGCTTAGGACTACCGGGTCGAAACACCGGGGAGCTGTTTTTT.

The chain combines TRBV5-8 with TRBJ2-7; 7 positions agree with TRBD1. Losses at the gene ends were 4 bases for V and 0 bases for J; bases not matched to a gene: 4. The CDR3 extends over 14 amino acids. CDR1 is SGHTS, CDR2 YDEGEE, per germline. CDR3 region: CASSHRTGSYEQYF. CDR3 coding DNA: TGTGCCAGCAGCCATCGGACAGGCTCCTACGAGCAGTACTTC.